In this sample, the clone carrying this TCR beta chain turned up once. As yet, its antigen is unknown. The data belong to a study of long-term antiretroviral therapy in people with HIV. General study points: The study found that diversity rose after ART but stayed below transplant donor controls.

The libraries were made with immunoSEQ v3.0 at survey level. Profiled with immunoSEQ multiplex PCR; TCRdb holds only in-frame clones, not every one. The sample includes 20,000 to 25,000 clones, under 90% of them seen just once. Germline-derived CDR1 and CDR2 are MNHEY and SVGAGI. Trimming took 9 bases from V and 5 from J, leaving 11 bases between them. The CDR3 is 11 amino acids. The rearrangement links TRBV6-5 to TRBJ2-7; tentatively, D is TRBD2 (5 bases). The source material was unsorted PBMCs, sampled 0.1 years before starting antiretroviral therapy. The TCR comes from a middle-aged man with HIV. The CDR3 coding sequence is TGTGCCAGGATCGAGGGCGACGAGCAGTACTTC. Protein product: CARIEGDEQYF.